This is a list of T cell receptor beta chains from one sample in a study of siplizumab effects on memory and regulatory T cells. Clones were read by immunoSEQ multiplex PCR, and TCRdb kept only the in-frame ones, dropping some. This table holds 100,000 or so clones, around 92% found once. The sequencing sample was made of CD4+ T cells sorted from blood. These receptors all stem from a human donor in good health. Some clones in this sample may be carry-over from other donors' samples. Both conserved end residues are part of each CDR3. A D gene is named only where the DNA matches it firmly. Size is omitted from some rows. Given values are once, few, many or a class for expanded clones.

TRBV5-5,TRBJ2-3,.,.,CASRTPGSSTDTQYF,TGTGCCAGCAGGACTCCGGGCTCTTCCACAGATACGCAGTATTTT
TRBV20-1,TRBJ2-7,.,.,CSAMGSYEQYF,TGCAGTGCTATGGGGTCCTACGAGCAGTACTTC
TRBV5-4,TRBJ2-7,medium-sized,.,CASSSPLREPREQYF,TGTGCCAGCAGCTCACCCTTAAGGGAGCCCCGGGAGCAGTACTTC
TRBV5-1,TRBJ1-3,.,TRBD1,CASSSGTGIGNTIYF,TGCGCCAGCAGCTCCGGGACAGGGATAGGAAACACCATATATTTT
TRBV10-2,TRBJ2-6,.,.,CASSESGGPGANVLTF,TGCGCCAGCAGTGAGTCCGGGGGGCCTGGGGCCAACGTCCTGACTTTC
TRBV7-9,TRBJ2-6,.,.,CASSLPQASGANVLTF,TGTGCCAGCAGCTTACCCCAGGCCTCTGGGGCCAACGTCCTGACTTTC
TRBV27,TRBJ1-5,once,.,CASSFPRQLKRQPQHF,TGTGCCAGCAGTTTCCCTAGACAGCTAAAACGTCAGCCCCAGCATTTT
TRBV7-3,TRBJ2-1,few,TRBD2,CASSYLAGGNEQFF,TGTGCCAGCAGCTACCTAGCGGGAGGAAATGAGCAGTTCTTC
TRBV4-2,TRBJ2-2,.,TRBD2,CASRPGLAGGELFF,TGTGCCAGCAGACCTGGACTAGCGGGCGGGGAGCTGTTTTTT
TRBV6-5,TRBJ2-5,.,TRBD2,CASSYSPSGKEETQYF,TGTGCCAGCAGTTACAGCCCTAGCGGGAAAGAAGAGACCCAGTACTTC